The rows below give T cell receptor beta chains drawn from one sample of a study of cytomegalovirus exposure and HLA in healthy donors. TCRdb keeps only in-frame clones here, not all; method: immunoSEQ multiplex PCR. The listing records about 200,000 clones. Sequencing was performed on PBMCs. The receptors come from a girl aged 2 to 10 in good health and CMV-seropositive. The CDR3 runs from the conserved cysteine through the conserved F or W. The order of the fields is V gene, D gene, J gene, CDR3 protein, CDR3 DNA. D genes are given only for firm matches.

TRBV11-2,TRBD2,TRBJ2-7,CASSGGTTKMTSGTYEQYF,TGTGCCAGCAGCGGAGGGACAACAAAGATGACTAGCGGGACCTACGAGCAGTACTTC
TRBV19,TRBD2,TRBJ2-3,CASSTLPGTSPRSTQYF,TGTGCCAGTAGCACCCTCCCCGGGACTAGCCCACGTAGTACGCAGTATTTT
TRBV21-1,-,TRBJ2-7,CASSPLPLAGAYEQYF,TGTGCCAGCAGCCCCTTGCCCCTAGCGGGAGCCTACGAGCAGTACTTC
TRBV15,-,TRBJ2-1,CATSRGRTGTYNEQFF,TGTGCCACCAGCAGAGGCAGGACGGGAACCTACAATGAGCAGTTCTTC
TRBV6-1,-,TRBJ2-7,CASAGETGPSYEQYF,TGTGCCAGCGCAGGTGAGACAGGTCCATCCTACGAGCAGTACTTC
TRBV28,-,TRBJ1-5,CASSFGVFGGNQPQHF,TGTGCCAGCAGTTTCGGAGTATTCGGGGGAAATCAGCCCCAGCATTTT
TRBV11-2,-,TRBJ2-5,CASSLSLVGQETQYF,TGTGCCAGCAGCTTATCACTAGTGGGGCAAGAGACCCAGTACTTC
TRBV14,TRBD1,TRBJ2-3,CASSQLETGSLTDTQYF,TGTGCCAGCAGCCAATTGGAGACAGGGAGCCTCACAGATACGCAGTATTTT
TRBV5-5,-,TRBJ1-2,CASSWGGDYGYTF,TGTGCCAGCAGCTGGGGGGGGGACTATGGCTACACCTTC
TRBV5-1,TRBD2,TRBJ2-1,CASSFFLLRGTIYNEQFF,TGCGCCAGCAGCTTCTTCCTCTTACGGGGGACTATCTACAATGAGCAGTTCTTC
TRBV7-9,-,TRBJ1-2,CASSSGGAYGYTF,TGTGCCAGCAGCTCGGGGGGAGCCTATGGCTACACCTTC
TRBV7-8,TRBD1,TRBJ1-5,CASSLRISRQGVHNQPQHF,TGTGCCAGCAGCTTAAGGATCAGCCGCCAGGGGGTACACAATCAGCCCCAGCATTTT
TRBV9,-,TRBJ1-1,CASSEQGNTEAFF,TGTGCCAGCAGCGAACAGGGGAACACTGAAGCTTTCTTT
TRBV30,-,TRBJ1-6,CAWTLGAEGNSPLHF,TGTGCCTGGACCTTAGGGGCGGAGGGGAATTCACCCCTCCACTTT
TRBV5-4,-,TRBJ1-6,CASSLEVLTKSPLHF,TGTGCCAGCAGCTTGGAGGTTTTGACAAAATCACCCCTCCACTTT
TRBV19,-,TRBJ2-1,CASSIDYYNEQFF,TGTGCCAGTAGTATAGACTACTACAATGAGCAGTTCTTC
TRBV6-5,-,TRBJ1-3,CASSSTGFSGNTIYF,TGTGCCAGCAGTAGTACAGGGTTCTCTGGAAACACCATATATTTT
TRBV10-2,TRBD2,TRBJ2-7,CASSGGRVSSYEQYF,TGCGCCAGCAGTGGCGGGAGGGTAAGCTCCTACGAGCAGTACTTC
TRBV28,-,TRBJ2-7,CASSSGKKYF,TGTGCCAGCAGTTCAGGGAAAAAGTACTTC
TRBV19,-,TRBJ1-2,CASSMGDYGYTF,TGTGCCAGTAGTATGGGAGACTATGGCTACACCTTC
TRBV19,TRBD1,TRBJ1-5,CASSMGTDNQPQHF,TGTGCCAGTAGTATGGGGACAGACAATCAGCCCCAGCATTTT
TRBV5-1,TRBD2,TRBJ2-3,CASSELAGLTDTQYF,TGCGCCAGCAGTGAGCTAGCGGGCCTCACAGATACGCAGTATTTT
TRBV9,TRBD2,TRBJ2-2,CASSGSGTSGGNANTGELFF,TGTGCCAGCAGCGGATCCGGGACTAGCGGGGGGAACGCGAACACCGGGGAGCTGTTTTTT
TRBV27,-,TRBJ1-3,CASSESTGNTIYF,TGTGCCAGCAGTGAGTCCACCGGAAACACCATATATTTT
TRBV28,-,TRBJ1-4,CASSFGVNEKLFF,TGTGCCAGCAGTTTCGGGGTTAATGAAAAACTGTTTTTT
TRBV23-1,-,TRBJ2-1,CASSPHCNSYEQFF,TGCGCCAGCAGTCCTCACTGCAATAGCTATGAGCAGTTCTTC
TRBV6-5,-,TRBJ2-1,CASRQRLGYNEQFF,TGTGCCAGCAGACAACGACTAGGGTATAATGAGCAGTTCTTC
TRBV19,-,TRBJ1-5,CASMRTSNQPQHF,TGTGCCAGTATGCGGACAAGCAATCAGCCCCAGCATTTT
TRBV2,-,TRBJ1-1,CASRTTTYDRTTEAFF,TGTGCCAGCAGGACCACCACCTACGACAGGACCACTGAAGCTTTCTTT
TRBV6-4,TRBD2,TRBJ2-7,CASSSGTPPHEQYF,TGTGCCAGCAGTAGCGGGACTCCCCCCCACGAGCAGTACTTC
TRBV5-4,TRBD2,TRBJ2-1,CASSWAGTSGNEQFF,TGTGCCAGCAGCTGGGCTGGGACTAGCGGCAATGAGCAGTTCTTC
TRBV18,-,TRBJ2-7,CASSPGGPDYEQYF,TGTGCCAGCTCACCGGGGGGTCCTGACTACGAGCAGTACTTC
TRBV25-1,TRBD1,TRBJ1-4,CASSEVQGVRSEKLFF,TGTGCCAGCAGTGAGGTCCAGGGGGTTAGGTCTGAAAAACTGTTTTTT
TRBV5-1,TRBD1,TRBJ2-5,CASSSRQGETQYF,TGCGCCAGCAGCTCCCGACAGGGAGAGACCCAGTACTTC
TRBV28,TRBD1,TRBJ2-7,CASSGDRGLYPLEQYF,TGTGCCAGCAGTGGGGACAGGGGGCTCTATCCCCTCGAGCAGTACTTC
TRBV19,TRBD2,TRBJ2-2,CASNLLAGGNTGELFF,TGTGCCAGTAATTTGCTAGCGGGAGGGAACACCGGGGAGCTGTTTTTT
TRBV19,-,TRBJ2-3,CASALMSGSTDTQYF,TGTGCCAGTGCCCTCATGAGCGGGAGCACAGATACGCAGTATTTT
TRBV6-1,TRBD2,TRBJ2-7,CASTGLASYEQYF,TGTGCCAGCACTGGACTAGCATCCTACGAGCAGTACTTC
TRBV18,-,TRBJ1-5,CASSPGQVLSNQPQHF,TGTGCCAGCTCACCTGGTCAGGTCCTTAGCAATCAGCCCCAGCATTTT
TRBV10-1,TRBD1,TRBJ2-7,CASSLGQGGEQYF,TGCGCCAGCAGTCTAGGACAGGGTGGCGAGCAGTACTTC
TRBV7-9,TRBD1,TRBJ1-2,CASSSGQGPNYGYTF,TGTGCCAGCAGCTCGGGACAGGGCCCTAACTATGGCTACACCTTC
TRBV28,-,TRBJ2-4,CASSFAQGMLAKNIQYF,TGTGCCAGCAGTTTTGCGCAGGGAATGCTAGCCAAAAACATTCAGTACTTC
TRBV6-5,TRBD1,TRBJ1-2,CASSYSSGTGNGYTF,TGTGCCAGCAGTTACTCGTCTGGGACAGGGAATGGCTACACCTTC
TRBV5-1,-,TRBJ2-3,CASSLVQGTDTQYF,TGCGCCAGCAGCTTGGTTCAGGGCACAGATACGCAGTATTTT
TRBV5-1,-,TRBJ1-1,CASSGGAGNTEAFF,TGCGCCAGCAGCGGCGGGGCCGGGAACACTGAAGCTTTCTTT
TRBV6-1,-,TRBJ2-7,CASSEGPAGEGYEQYF,TGTGCCAGCAGTGAAGGGCCGGCAGGGGAAGGTTACGAGCAGTACTTC
TRBV2,TRBD1,TRBJ2-1,CASSPGQAYNEQFF,TGTGCCAGCAGCCCGGGACAGGCCTACAATGAGCAGTTCTTC
TRBV28,TRBD2,TRBJ2-7,CASRTGPAGADEQYF,TGTGCCAGCAGAACCGGCCCAGCGGGAGCCGACGAGCAGTACTTC
TRBV10-1,TRBD1,TRBJ1-6,CASSDGQGRNSPLHF,TGCGCCAGCAGTGATGGACAGGGTAGGAATTCACCCCTCCACTTT
TRBV20-1,TRBD2,TRBJ2-5,CSARGTSGINF,TGCAGTGCCCGGGGGACTAGCGGGATCAACTTC
TRBV18,-,TRBJ2-5,CASSPRARRQEEQETQYF,TGTGCCAGCTCACCACGGGCCAGACGCCAGGAAGAACAAGAGACCCAGTACTTC